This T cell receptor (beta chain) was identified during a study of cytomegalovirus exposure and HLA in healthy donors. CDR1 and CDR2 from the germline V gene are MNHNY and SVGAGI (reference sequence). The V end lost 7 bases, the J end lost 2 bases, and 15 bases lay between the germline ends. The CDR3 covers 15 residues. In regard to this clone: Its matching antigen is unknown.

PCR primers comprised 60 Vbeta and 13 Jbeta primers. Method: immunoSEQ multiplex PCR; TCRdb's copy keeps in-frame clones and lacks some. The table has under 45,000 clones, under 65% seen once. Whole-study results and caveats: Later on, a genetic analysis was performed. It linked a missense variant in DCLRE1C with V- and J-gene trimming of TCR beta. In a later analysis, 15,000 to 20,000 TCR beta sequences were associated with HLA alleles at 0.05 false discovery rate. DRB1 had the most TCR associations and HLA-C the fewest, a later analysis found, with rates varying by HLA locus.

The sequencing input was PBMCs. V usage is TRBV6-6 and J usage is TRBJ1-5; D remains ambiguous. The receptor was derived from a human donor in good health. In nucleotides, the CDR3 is TGTGCCAGCACAGAAACGGGATACGGCAATCAGCCCCAGCATTTT. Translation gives CASTETGYGNQPQHF.